This T cell receptor (beta chain) stems from a study of blood T cell repertoires in COVID-19. Germline assignment: CDR1 GTSNPN and CDR2 SVGIG (reference sequence). This CDR3 is built from 11 residues. V was pared by 1 base and J by 7 bases, with 5 bases between. The repertoire was sequenced with immunoSEQ multiplex PCR; TCRdb's copy has only in-frame clones and lacks some. The data contain around 100,000 clones, around 84% of them singletons. The V and J genes are TRBV30 and TRBJ2-4, with no clear D. This sequence was found in a woman in her sixties or seventies with acute or convalescent COVID-19. Sequencing input: peripheral blood. Written as DNA, the CDR3 is TGTGCCTGGAGTGAGAGTAACATTCAGTACTTC. Its protein product is CAWSESNIQYF.